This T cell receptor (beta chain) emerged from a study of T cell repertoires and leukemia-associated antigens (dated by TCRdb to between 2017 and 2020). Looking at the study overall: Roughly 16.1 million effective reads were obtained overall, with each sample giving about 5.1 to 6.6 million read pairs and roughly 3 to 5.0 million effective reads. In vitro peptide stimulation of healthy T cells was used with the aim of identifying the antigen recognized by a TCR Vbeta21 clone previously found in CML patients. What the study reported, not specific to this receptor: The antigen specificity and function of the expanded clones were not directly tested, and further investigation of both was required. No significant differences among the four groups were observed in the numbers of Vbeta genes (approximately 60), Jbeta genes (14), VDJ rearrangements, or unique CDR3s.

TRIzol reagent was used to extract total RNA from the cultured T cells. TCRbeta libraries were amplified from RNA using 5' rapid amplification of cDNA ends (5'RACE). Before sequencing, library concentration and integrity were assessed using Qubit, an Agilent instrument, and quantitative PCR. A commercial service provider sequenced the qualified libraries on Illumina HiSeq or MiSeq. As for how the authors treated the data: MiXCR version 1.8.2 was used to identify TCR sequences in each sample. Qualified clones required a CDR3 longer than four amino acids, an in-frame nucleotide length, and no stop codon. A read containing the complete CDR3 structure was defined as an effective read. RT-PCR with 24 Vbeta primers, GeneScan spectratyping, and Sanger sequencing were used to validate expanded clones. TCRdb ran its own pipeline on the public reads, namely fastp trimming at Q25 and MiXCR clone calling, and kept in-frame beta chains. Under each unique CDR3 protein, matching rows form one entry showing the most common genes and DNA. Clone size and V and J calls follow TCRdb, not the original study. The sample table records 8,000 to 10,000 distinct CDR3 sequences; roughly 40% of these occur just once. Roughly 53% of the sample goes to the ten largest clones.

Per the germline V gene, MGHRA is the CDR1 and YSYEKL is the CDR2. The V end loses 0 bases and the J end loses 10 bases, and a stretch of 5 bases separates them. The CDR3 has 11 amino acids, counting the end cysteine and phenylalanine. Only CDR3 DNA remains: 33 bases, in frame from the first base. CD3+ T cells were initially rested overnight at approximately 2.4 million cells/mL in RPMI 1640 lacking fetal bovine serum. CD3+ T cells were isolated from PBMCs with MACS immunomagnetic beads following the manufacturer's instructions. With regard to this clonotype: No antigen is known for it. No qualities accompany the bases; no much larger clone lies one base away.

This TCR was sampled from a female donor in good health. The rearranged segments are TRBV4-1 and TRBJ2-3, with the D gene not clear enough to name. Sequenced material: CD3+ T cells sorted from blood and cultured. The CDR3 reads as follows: CASSQETSQYF. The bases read TGCGCCAGCAGCCAAGAAACGTCGCAGTATTTT.